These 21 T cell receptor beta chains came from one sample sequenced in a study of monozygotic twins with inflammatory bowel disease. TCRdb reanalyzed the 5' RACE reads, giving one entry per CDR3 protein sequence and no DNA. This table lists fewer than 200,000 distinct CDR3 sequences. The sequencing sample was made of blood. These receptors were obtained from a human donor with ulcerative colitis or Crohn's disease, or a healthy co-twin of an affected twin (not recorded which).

CDR3 protein: CASSRTGERDEQFF. The chain joins TRBV6-4 to TRBJ2-1; TCRdb reports TRBD1, a call that lacks DNA to check it against. CDR3 length: 14 amino acids. The germline V gene has CDR1 MRHNA and CDR2 SNTAGT.

CDR3: CASSQELGRSKGWEQYF. This chain links TRBV4-3 with TRBJ2-7; TCRdb designates TRBD1, a call that cannot be tested without DNA. Germline V lookup: CDR1 LGHNA, CDR2 YSLEER. The CDR3 has 17 amino acids.

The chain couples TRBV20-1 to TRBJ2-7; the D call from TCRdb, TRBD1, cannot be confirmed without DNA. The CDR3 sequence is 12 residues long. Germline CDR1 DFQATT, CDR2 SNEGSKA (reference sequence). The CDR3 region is CSARPPPSEQYF.

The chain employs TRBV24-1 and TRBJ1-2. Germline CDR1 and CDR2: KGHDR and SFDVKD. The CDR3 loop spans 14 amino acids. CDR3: CATSDSAGRSGYTF.

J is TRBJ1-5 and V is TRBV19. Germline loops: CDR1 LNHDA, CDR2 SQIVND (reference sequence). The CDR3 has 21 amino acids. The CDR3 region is CASSIDEGINILEHSNQPQHF.

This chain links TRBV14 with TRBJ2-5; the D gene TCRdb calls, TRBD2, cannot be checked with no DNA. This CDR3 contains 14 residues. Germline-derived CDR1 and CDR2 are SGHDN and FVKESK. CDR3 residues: CASSQNSGRETQYF.

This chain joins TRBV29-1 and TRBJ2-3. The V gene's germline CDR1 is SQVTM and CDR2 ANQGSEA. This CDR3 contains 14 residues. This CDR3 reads CSVDYAEDTDTQYF.

The CDR3 here is CASSLATGGSYEQYF. The gene calls are TRBV7-9 and TRBJ2-7. Germline V gene data show CDR1 as SEHNR and CDR2 as FQNEAQ (reference sequence). The CDR3 has 15 amino acids. Full variable domain (outside the CDR3, taken from reference TRBV7-9 and TRBJ2-7): DTGVSQNPRHKITKRGQNVTFRCDPISEHNRLYWYRQTLGQGPEFLTYFQNEAQLEKSRLLSDRFSAERPKGSFSTLEIQRTEQGDSAMYLCASSLATGGSYEQYFGPGTRLTVT.

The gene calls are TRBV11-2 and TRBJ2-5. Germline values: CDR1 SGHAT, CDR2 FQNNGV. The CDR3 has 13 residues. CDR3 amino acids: CASSLIREETQYF.

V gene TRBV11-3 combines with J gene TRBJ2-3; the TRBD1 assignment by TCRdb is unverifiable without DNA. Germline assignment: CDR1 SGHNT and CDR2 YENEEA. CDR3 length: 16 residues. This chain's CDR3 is CASSFGASVGADTQYF.

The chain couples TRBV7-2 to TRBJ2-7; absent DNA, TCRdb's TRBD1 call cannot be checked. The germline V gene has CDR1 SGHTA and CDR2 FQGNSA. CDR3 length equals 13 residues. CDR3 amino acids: CASSQGGRGEQYF.

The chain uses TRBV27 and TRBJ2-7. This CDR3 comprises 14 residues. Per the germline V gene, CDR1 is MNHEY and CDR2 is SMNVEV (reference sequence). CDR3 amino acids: CASSLGVASYEQYF.

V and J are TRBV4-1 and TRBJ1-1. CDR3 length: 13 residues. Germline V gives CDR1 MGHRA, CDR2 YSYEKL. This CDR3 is CASSADKSDEAFF.

The CDR3 sequence: CASSLGSGSTDTQYF. The V call is TRBV12-3 or TRBV12-4, the J call TRBJ2-3; there is no DNA to check the TCRdb D call of TRBD2. The CDR3 length is 15 residues.

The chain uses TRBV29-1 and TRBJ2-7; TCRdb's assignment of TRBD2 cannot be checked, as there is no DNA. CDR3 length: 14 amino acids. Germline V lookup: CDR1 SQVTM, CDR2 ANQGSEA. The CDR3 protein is CSVEERGTSYEQYF.

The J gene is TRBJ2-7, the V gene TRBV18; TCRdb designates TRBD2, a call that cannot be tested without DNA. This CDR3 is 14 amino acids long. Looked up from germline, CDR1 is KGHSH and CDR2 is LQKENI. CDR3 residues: CASSPPTRGYEQYF.

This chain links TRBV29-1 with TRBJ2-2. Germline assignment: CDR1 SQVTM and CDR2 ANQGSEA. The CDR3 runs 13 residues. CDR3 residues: CSVKSENTGELFF.

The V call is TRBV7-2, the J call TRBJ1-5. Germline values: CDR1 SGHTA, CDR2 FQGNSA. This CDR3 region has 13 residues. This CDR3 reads CASSLHRSQPQHF.

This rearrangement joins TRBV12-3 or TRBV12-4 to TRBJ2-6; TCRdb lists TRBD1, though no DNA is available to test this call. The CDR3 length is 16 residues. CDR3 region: CASSLEGTGGANVLTF.

CDR3 loop: CAWSRGQGADYNSPLHF. This sequence joins TRBV30 and TRBJ1-6; TCRdb's D call of TRBD1 is untestable without DNA. Germline values: CDR1 GTSNPN, CDR2 SVGIG (reference sequence). This CDR3 is 17 amino acids long.

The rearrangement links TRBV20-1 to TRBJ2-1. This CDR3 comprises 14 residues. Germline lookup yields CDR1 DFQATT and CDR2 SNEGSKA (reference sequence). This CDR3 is CSARFLAPYNEQFF.